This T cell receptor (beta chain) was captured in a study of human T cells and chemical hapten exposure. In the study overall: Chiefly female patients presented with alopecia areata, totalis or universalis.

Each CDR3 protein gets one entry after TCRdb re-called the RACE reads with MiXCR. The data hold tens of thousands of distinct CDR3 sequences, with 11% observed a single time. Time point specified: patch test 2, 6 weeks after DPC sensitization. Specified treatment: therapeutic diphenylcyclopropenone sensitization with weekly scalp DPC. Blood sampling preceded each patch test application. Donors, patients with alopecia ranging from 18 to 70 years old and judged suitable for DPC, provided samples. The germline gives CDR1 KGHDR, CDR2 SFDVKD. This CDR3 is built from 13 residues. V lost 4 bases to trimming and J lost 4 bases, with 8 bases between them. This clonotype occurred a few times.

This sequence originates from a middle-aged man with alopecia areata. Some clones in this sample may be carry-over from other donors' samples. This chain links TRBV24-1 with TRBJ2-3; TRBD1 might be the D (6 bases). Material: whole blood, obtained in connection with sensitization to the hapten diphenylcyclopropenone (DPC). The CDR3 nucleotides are TGTGCCACCAGTGAAGGGGGAGCAGATACGCAGTATTTT. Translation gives CATSEGGADTQYF.